The rows below give T cell receptor beta chains drawn from one sample of a study of T-cell reconstitution after alpha-beta-depleted transplantation in children. TCRdb itself ran the PCR reads through MiXCR, one entry per CDR3 protein. The sample records approximately 500,000 distinct CDR3 sequences, approximately 10% being singletons. The material was PBMCs, obtained before TCRalphabeta/CD19-depleted stem cell transplant. The origin of the receptors is a child under 10 years old with inherited bone marrow failure, due to receive a stem cell transplant. The CDR3 runs from the conserved cysteine through the conserved F or W. D genes are given only for firm matches. Clone size is given for some rows only: seen once, a few or many times, or a class if the clone is expanded.

clone_size: many
v_call: TRBV7-2
j_call: TRBJ2-7
d_call: TRBD1
cdr3_aa: CASSYDWTGREQYF
cdr3_nt: TGTGCCAGCAGCTACGACTGGACAGGGCGCGAGCAGTACTTC

clone_size: .
v_call: TRBV10-3
j_call: TRBJ1-3
d_call: .
cdr3_aa: CAIRPTASGNTIYF
cdr3_nt: TGTGCCATCAGACCGACAGCCTCTGGAAACACCATATATTTT

clone_size: many
v_call: TRBV30
j_call: TRBJ1-5
d_call: .
cdr3_aa: CAWSWRGGQPQHF
cdr3_nt: TGTGCCTGGAGTTGGAGGGGCGGGCAGCCCCAGCATTTT

clone_size: few
v_call: TRBV20-1
j_call: TRBJ2-7
d_call: TRBD2
cdr3_aa: CSAPLWAGDDEQYF
cdr3_nt: TGCAGTGCTCCCCTATGGGCGGGAGACGACGAGCAGTACTTC

clone_size: many
v_call: TRBV5-1
j_call: TRBJ2-5
d_call: .
cdr3_aa: CASSPVRVQETQYF
cdr3_nt: TGCGCCAGCAGCCCGGTCAGGGTCCAAGAGACCCAGTACTTC

clone_size: many
v_call: TRBV7-6
j_call: TRBJ2-1
d_call: .
cdr3_aa: CASRGAGVVHNEQFF
cdr3_nt: TGTGCCAGCAGGGGGGCGGGGGTAGTACACAATGAGCAGTTCTTC

clone_size: many
v_call: TRBV5-1
j_call: TRBJ2-1
d_call: .
cdr3_aa: CASSPLARTYNEQFF
cdr3_nt: TGCGCCAGCAGCCCCCTAGCGAGGACCTACAATGAGCAGTTCTTC

clone_size: many
v_call: TRBV28
j_call: TRBJ2-7
d_call: TRBD2
cdr3_aa: CASSFLLAGGEQYF
cdr3_nt: TGTGCCAGCAGTTTTCTTCTAGCGGGAGGCGAGCAGTACTTC

clone_size: few
v_call: TRBV29-1
j_call: TRBJ2-2
d_call: TRBD1
cdr3_aa: CSVRQGANTGELFF
cdr3_nt: TGCAGCGTACGACAGGGGGCGAACACCGGGGAGCTGTTTTTT

clone_size: .
v_call: TRBV5-4
j_call: TRBJ1-5
d_call: TRBD1
cdr3_aa: CASSLVFGTGGRRNQPQHF
cdr3_nt: TGTGCCAGCAGCTTGGTGTTTGGGACAGGGGGAAGGCGCAATCAGCCCCAGCATTTT

clone_size: many
v_call: TRBV27
j_call: TRBJ2-1
d_call: .
cdr3_aa: CASSFNSNNEQFF
cdr3_nt: TGTGCCAGCAGTTTCAATAGCAACAATGAGCAGTTCTTC

clone_size: many
v_call: TRBV28
j_call: TRBJ2-7
d_call: .
cdr3_aa: CATTYGEVSYF
cdr3_nt: TGTGCCACCACCTACGGGGAGGTGTCGTACTTC

clone_size: many
v_call: TRBV12-3/TRBV12-4
j_call: TRBJ1-3
d_call: .
cdr3_aa: CASSFEPGAGNTIYF
cdr3_nt: TGTGCCAGCAGTTTTGAGCCAGGGGCTGGAAACACCATATATTTT

clone_size: many
v_call: TRBV10-3
j_call: TRBJ2-7
d_call: TRBD2
cdr3_aa: CAIRGGLAGNYEQYF
cdr3_nt: TGTGCCATCAGGGGGGGACTAGCGGGAAACTACGAGCAGTACTTC

clone_size: many
v_call: TRBV6-5
j_call: TRBJ1-1
d_call: .
cdr3_aa: CASSYIAGNTEAFF
cdr3_nt: TGTGCCAGCAGTTACATAGCCGGGAACACTGAAGCTTTCTTT

clone_size: .
v_call: TRBV4-3
j_call: TRBJ1-4
d_call: .
cdr3_aa: CASSLQIGGYEKLFF
cdr3_nt: TGCGCCAGCAGCCTCCAGATTGGGGGCTATGAAAAACTGTTTTTT

clone_size: many
v_call: TRBV7-9
j_call: TRBJ1-1
d_call: .
cdr3_aa: CASSLGPIGGTEAFF
cdr3_nt: TGTGCCAGCAGCTTGGGGCCCATAGGGGGCACTGAAGCTTTCTTT

clone_size: many
v_call: TRBV12-3/TRBV12-4
j_call: TRBJ2-3
d_call: TRBD2
cdr3_aa: CASSLGTSGNTDTQYF
cdr3_nt: TGTGCCAGCAGTTTAGGTACTAGCGGGAACACAGATACGCAGTATTTT

clone_size: .
v_call: TRBV30
j_call: TRBJ1-2
d_call: TRBD1
cdr3_aa: CAWSAGTGGLNGYTF
cdr3_nt: TGTGCCTGGAGTGCCGGGACAGGGGGTTTGAATGGCTACACCTTC

clone_size: many
v_call: TRBV6-5
j_call: TRBJ2-3
d_call: TRBD2
cdr3_aa: CASSYEAGGPPDTQYF
cdr3_nt: TGTGCCAGCAGTTACGAAGCGGGAGGTCCCCCAGATACGCAGTATTTT

clone_size: .
v_call: TRBV18
j_call: TRBJ2-3
d_call: TRBD1
cdr3_aa: CASCYDRVLTDTQYF
cdr3_nt: TGTGCCAGCTGCTACGACAGGGTCCTTACAGATACGCAGTATTTT

clone_size: many
v_call: TRBV4-3
j_call: TRBJ2-7
d_call: .
cdr3_aa: CASSYNEGVIYEQYF
cdr3_nt: TGCGCCAGCAGCTACAACGAAGGGGTAATCTACGAGCAGTACTTC

clone_size: many
v_call: TRBV7-2
j_call: TRBJ2-5
d_call: TRBD1
cdr3_aa: CASSVTGLQGETQYF
cdr3_nt: TGTGCCAGCAGCGTGACAGGGCTGCAGGGGGAGACCCAGTACTTC

clone_size: many
v_call: TRBV20-1
j_call: TRBJ2-5
d_call: .
cdr3_aa: CSARARGRETQYF
cdr3_nt: TGCAGTGCTAGAGCAAGGGGTAGAGAGACCCAGTACTTC

clone_size: many
v_call: TRBV12-3/TRBV12-4
j_call: TRBJ2-7
d_call: .
cdr3_aa: CASSTHVREQYF
cdr3_nt: TGTGCCAGCAGCACCCACGTACGGGAGCAGTACTTC

clone_size: .
v_call: TRBV6-5
j_call: TRBJ2-1
d_call: .
cdr3_aa: CASSYSNYNEQFF
cdr3_nt: TGTGCCAGCAGTTACTCCAACTACAATGAGCAGTTCTTC

clone_size: .
v_call: TRBV7-2
j_call: TRBJ2-7
d_call: .
cdr3_aa: CASSLAKNPSYEQYF
cdr3_nt: TGTGCCAGCAGCTTAGCGAAAAATCCTTCCTACGAGCAGTACTTC

clone_size: many
v_call: TRBV7-9
j_call: TRBJ2-7
d_call: .
cdr3_aa: CASSPPGTAGNEQYF
cdr3_nt: TGTGCCAGCAGCCCCCCCGGGACGGCGGGGAACGAGCAGTACTTC

clone_size: many
v_call: TRBV7-9
j_call: TRBJ1-1
d_call: .
cdr3_aa: CASSPLGVGNTEAFF
cdr3_nt: TGTGCCAGCAGCCCGTTAGGCGTGGGGAACACTGAAGCTTTCTTT

clone_size: many
v_call: TRBV6-2/TRBV6-3
j_call: TRBJ2-1
d_call: .
cdr3_aa: CASSYSGLDYRNEQFF
cdr3_nt: TGTGCCAGCAGTTACTCGGGACTGGATTATCGTAATGAGCAGTTCTTC

clone_size: many
v_call: TRBV27
j_call: TRBJ2-7
d_call: TRBD1
cdr3_aa: CASSYQGARYYEQYF
cdr3_nt: TGTGCCAGCAGCTACCAGGGGGCCCGCTACTACGAGCAGTACTTC

clone_size: few
v_call: TRBV5-1
j_call: TRBJ2-7
d_call: .
cdr3_aa: CASSSSYSYEQYF
cdr3_nt: TGCGCCAGCAGCTCCTCTTACAGTTACGAGCAGTACTTC

clone_size: few
v_call: TRBV7-9
j_call: TRBJ2-1
d_call: .
cdr3_aa: CASSHPPAGVNEQFF
cdr3_nt: TGTGCCAGCAGCCACCCCCCAGCGGGCGTAAATGAGCAGTTCTTC

clone_size: many
v_call: TRBV12-3/TRBV12-4
j_call: TRBJ1-6
d_call: .
cdr3_aa: CASSSGPDNSPLHF
cdr3_nt: TGTGCCAGCAGTTCTGGGCCGGATAATTCACCCCTCCACTTT

clone_size: many
v_call: TRBV4-3
j_call: TRBJ1-4
d_call: TRBD1
cdr3_aa: CASSQEGGSSTNEKLFF
cdr3_nt: TGCGCCAGCAGCCAAGAAGGGGGCAGTTCAACTAATGAAAAACTGTTTTTT

clone_size: many
v_call: TRBV28
j_call: TRBJ2-7
d_call: TRBD2
cdr3_aa: CASSLNIAGSGTYEQYF
cdr3_nt: TGTGCCAGCAGTCTCAACATAGCGGGATCTGGAACCTACGAGCAGTACTTC

clone_size: many
v_call: TRBV29-1
j_call: TRBJ2-5
d_call: .
cdr3_aa: CSAWTAQETQYF
cdr3_nt: TGCAGCGCTTGGACAGCCCAAGAGACCCAGTACTTC

clone_size: many
v_call: TRBV13
j_call: TRBJ2-5
d_call: TRBD1
cdr3_aa: CASSPEGAQETQYF
cdr3_nt: TGTGCCAGCAGCCCAGAGGGGGCCCAAGAGACCCAGTACTTC

clone_size: many
v_call: TRBV27
j_call: TRBJ2-7
d_call: TRBD1
cdr3_aa: CASSLLGQSYEQYF
cdr3_nt: TGTGCCAGCAGTTTATTGGGACAGTCCTACGAGCAGTACTTC

clone_size: few
v_call: TRBV6-5
j_call: TRBJ1-2
d_call: .
cdr3_aa: CASSYGQLYGYTF
cdr3_nt: TGTGCCAGCAGTTACGGACAGCTCTATGGCTACACCTTC

clone_size: .
v_call: TRBV29-1
j_call: TRBJ1-4
d_call: .
cdr3_aa: CSAGPPNEKLFF
cdr3_nt: TGCAGCGCGGGACCGCCAAATGAAAAACTGTTTTTT

clone_size: many
v_call: TRBV12-3/TRBV12-4
j_call: TRBJ2-4
d_call: .
cdr3_aa: CASSLAKNIQYF
cdr3_nt: TGTGCCAGTTCTTTAGCCAAAAACATTCAGTACTTC

clone_size: many
v_call: TRBV11-2
j_call: TRBJ2-1
d_call: TRBD2
cdr3_aa: CASSPGLAGGGYNEQFF
cdr3_nt: TGTGCCAGCAGCCCGGGACTAGCGGGAGGAGGCTACAATGAGCAGTTCTTC

clone_size: few
v_call: TRBV24-1
j_call: TRBJ1-1
d_call: .
cdr3_aa: CATRSPGGGSEAFF
cdr3_nt: TGTGCCACCAGATCCCCCGGGGGGGGAAGTGAAGCTTTCTTT

clone_size: many
v_call: TRBV12-3/TRBV12-4
j_call: TRBJ1-6
d_call: TRBD1
cdr3_aa: CASSPPGGGSPLHF
cdr3_nt: TGTGCCAGCAGTCCACCAGGGGGCGGTTCACCCCTCCACTTT

clone_size: many
v_call: TRBV10-3
j_call: TRBJ2-2
d_call: TRBD1
cdr3_aa: CAISQGASNTGELFF
cdr3_nt: TGTGCCATCAGTCAGGGGGCGTCGAACACCGGGGAGCTGTTTTTT

clone_size: many
v_call: TRBV18
j_call: TRBJ2-7
d_call: .
cdr3_aa: CASSLEPRYRDFSEQYF
cdr3_nt: TGTGCCAGCTCACTGGAACCCCGCTACCGGGACTTTAGCGAGCAGTACTTC